This T cell receptor (beta chain) was identified in a study of vaccination and CD4 T cells after COVID-19. About the research overall: Convalescent donors totaled six males and four females, including two who were Hispanic. Post-vaccine sample collection happened at a median of about 72 days after dose two, ranging 14 to 241.

A single record per CDR3 protein comes from TCRdb applying MiXCR to the PCR reads. The sample has about 24,000 distinct CDR3 sequences; 45% to 60% are singletons. Comments on this clonotype: The antigen is not known.

The CDR3 runs to 13 residues. V dropped 5 bases and J dropped 3 bases, with 10 bases sitting between them. Study-wide results and caveats: The analysis of convalescent patients involved relatively few individuals and lacked early post-infection timepoints.

The TCR sequence derives from a human donor who had recovered from COVID-19. The rearrangement links TRBV12-3 or TRBV12-4 to TRBJ2-5, with a weak D call TRBD1 (6 bases). This sample comprised CD4+ T cells from blood, obtained before SARS-CoV-2 vaccination. CDR3 bases: TGTGCCAGCAGTAAAGGGGGAAAAGAGACCCAGTACTTC. This codes for CASSKGGKETQYF.